This TCR beta chain derives from a study of cytotoxic CD8 clonotypes in ibrutinib-treated CLL. Repertoires were generated with immunoSEQ multiplex PCR, while TCRdb's copy carries only in-frame clones and drops some. Of a few hundred thousand clones in the sample, 67% were seen once. The sample here was PBMCs, taken after 36 months of ibrutinib treatment. This TCR was sampled from a human donor with chronic lymphocytic leukemia.

CDR3 sequence: CASSLTDVSNQPQHF. Here the CDR3 DNA reads TGTGCCAGCAGTTTGACGGACGTATCCAATCAGCCCCAGCATTTT. The gene calls are TRBV28 and TRBJ1-5; D unresolved. Trimming pared 3 bases from V and 3 bases from J, leaving 12 bases between. The CDR3 has 15 amino acids. Germline CDR1 MDHEN, CDR2 SYDVKM.